This record looks at one T cell receptor beta chain sequence and its context. These data come from a study of T-cell reconstitution after alpha-beta-depleted transplantation in children. V lost 6 bases, J lost 2 bases, and 14 bases lay in between. CDR1 and CDR2 from the germline V gene are SGHRS and YFSETQ. The CDR3 runs 14 residues. During its preparation, the TCRbeta library received unique molecular identifiers. TCRdb re-called the PCR reads with MiXCR, one entry per CDR3 protein. The table shows about 540,000 distinct CDR3 sequences, with approximately 16% occurring only once. This specimen was PBMCs from the stem cell graft donor, taken from the stem cell graft. This receptor was identified in a human donor who donated a stem cell graft to a child with acute lymphoblastic leukemia. The chain joins TRBV5-1 to TRBJ1-1, with TRBD1 as a possible D gene (6 bases). The CDR3 sequence: CASNPLGQNTEAFF. In nucleotides, the CDR3 is TGCGCCAGCAACCCATTGGGACAAAACACTGAAGCTTTCTTT.